This TCR beta chain is drawn from a study of control samples from healthy donors and cancer patients. The method was immunoSEQ multiplex PCR; TCRdb's version includes in-frame clones alone and lacks a portion of them. The sample has about 110,000 clones, around nine tenths seen once. The CDR3 loop spans 14 amino acids. Per the germline V gene, CDR1 is MNHEY and CDR2 is SMNVEV (reference sequence). Trimming pared 6 bases from V and 2 bases from J, leaving 13 bases between. The chain carries TRBV27 and TRBJ1-2, with D maybe TRBD1 (5 bases). The clonotype originates from a woman aged 45 to 65 in good health. What was sequenced was blood. In DNA, the CDR3 is TGTGCCAGCAGAGCCGGGACGGGGAACTATGGCTACACCTTC. It encodes CASRAGTGNYGYTF.